Listed here are 30 T cell receptor beta chains from one sample, sequenced in a study of beta chain features in type 1 diabetes. Expressed TCRB transcripts were sequenced because the entire RNA isolate underwent reverse transcription. The assay was immunoSEQ multiplex PCR, and TCRdb's table has in-frame clones only and misses some. The profile covers 680,000 or so clones, with over 10% appearing a single time and 0.022% taken by the ten largest. General observations from the study: Among patients with Type 1 diabetes, TCRB CDR3s were moderately but significantly shorter in every one of the four CD4+ subsets.

No cognate antigen is known for these TCRs. The sequenced sample was naive CD4+ T cells from blood. The receptors shown here come from a man aged 18 to 29 with type 1 diabetes.

This clone was seen a handful of times. Different DNA sequences within this sample yield the same CDR3. This chain connects TRBV19 to TRBJ2-3; weak D call: TRBD2 (5 bases). This CDR3 is 12 amino acids long. CDR1 is LNHDA and CDR2 is SQIVND in the germline V gene (reference sequence). The ends were cut back, 8 bases at V and 2 bases at J, with 8 bases in the middle. Written as DNA, the CDR3 is TGTGCCAGTTCGACTAACACAGATACGCAGTATTTT. Translation gives CASSTNTDTQYF.

The chain recombines TRBV5-1 with TRBJ1-2; TRBD1 might be the D (5 bases). Germline V lookup: CDR1 SGHRS, CDR2 YFSETQ. Trimming stripped 4 bases from V and 4 bases from J, with 14 bases between. The CDR3 consists of 14 residues. CDR3 DNA: TGCGCCAGCAGCCCCCATAGGGACGGCTATGGCTACACCTTC. Translated, it gives CASSPHRDGYGYTF.

This clone occurred a few times. The V and J genes are TRBV30 and TRBJ1-3; the D is unclear. This CDR3 contains 15 residues. V gave up 0 bases and J gave up 4 bases, with 13 bases separating them. The germline gives CDR1 GTSNPN, CDR2 SVGIG (reference sequence). CDR3 amino acids: CAWSVEGRGGNTIYF. The CDR3 DNA sequence: TGTGCCTGGAGTGTAGAGGGCCGCGGCGGAAACACCATATATTTT.

This clone turned up a few times. The chain uses TRBV30 and TRBJ1-5; tentative D call: TRBD1 (6 bases). CDR1 is GTSNPN and CDR2 is SVGIG in the germline V gene (reference sequence). This CDR3 has 15 amino acids. Trimming shortened V by 1 base and J by 0 bases, and 10 bases separated the two germline ends. The CDR3 spells CAWSGGGFSNQPQHF. CDR3 coding DNA: TGTGCCTGGAGTGGGGGGGGCTTTAGCAATCAGCCCCAGCATTTT.

In regard to this clone: Other DNA sequences within the sample encode an identical CDR3. This sequence joins TRBV5-1 and TRBJ2-5, with D possibly being TRBD2 (5 bases). Trimming removed 0 bases from V and 1 base from J, with 7 bases in between. The germline V gene has CDR1 SGHRS and CDR2 YFSETQ. The CDR3 has 14 amino acids. This chain's CDR3 is CASSLGGPQETQYF. DNA of the CDR3: TGCGCCAGCAGCTTGGGCGGGCCCCAAGAGACCCAGTACTTC. The full variable domain, completed using reference TRBV5-1 and TRBJ2-5, is KAGVTQTPRYLIKTRGQQVTLSCSPISGHRSVSWYQQTPGQGLQFLFEYFSETQRNKGNFPGRFSGRQFSNSRSEMNVSTLELGDSALYLCASSLGGPQETQYFGPGTRLLVL.

This clone was detected only a few times. This chain connects TRBV7-2 to TRBJ2-2, with no clear D. CDR1 is SGHTA, CDR2 FQGNSA, per germline. Trimming removed 7 bases from V and 6 bases from J, with 18 bases in between. This CDR3 spans 15 amino acids. CDR3 in DNA: TGTGCCAGCATCCTCCGAACAGCCCGACCCGGGGAGCTGTTTTTT. This sequence encodes CASILRTARPGELFF.

V gene TRBV2 combines with J gene TRBJ1-1; D call uncertain. V shed 3 bases and J shed 5 bases, with 4 bases lying between them. The length of the CDR3 is 11 residues. Germline-derived CDR1 and CDR2 are SNHLY and FYNNEI. The CDR3 protein is CASSDLTEAFF. The CDR3 DNA reads TGTGCCAGCAGTGACTTAACTGAAGCTTTCTTT.

The rearrangement uses TRBV5-8 and TRBJ1-5; 9 bases align to TRBD1. The CDR3 has 16 residues. The germline CDR1 and CDR2 sequences are SGHTS and YDEGEE. V shed 4 bases, J shed 2 bases, and the junction held 7 bases outside the gene matches. The CDR3, as DNA: TGTGCCAGCAGCCGGGGACAGGGAGGCGGCAATCAGCCCCAGCATTTT. It translates to CASSRGQGGGNQPQHF.

The sample holds a few counts of this clone. The genes are TRBV6-6 and TRBJ1-2; D not certain. V lost 6 bases and J lost 4, with 18 bases in between. From germline, CDR1 is MNHNY and CDR2 SVGAGI (reference sequence). This CDR3 has 15 residues. This CDR3 is CASRQPGVSTYGYTF. CDR3 DNA: TGTGCCAGCAGGCAACCTGGAGTCTCTACCTATGGCTACACCTTC.

This clone was counted a few times. The chain's CDR3 is CASFGFTEAFF. The CDR3 DNA reads TGTGCCAGCTTCGGTTTCACTGAAGCTTTCTTT. The chain couples TRBV7-9 to TRBJ1-1; no definite D call. This CDR3 region has 11 residues. V was clipped by 8 bases and J by 4 bases, with 8 bases between them. Germline values: CDR1 SEHNR, CDR2 FQNEAQ (reference sequence).

This clone was recorded a few times. This chain joins TRBV7-9 and TRBJ2-7, with D tentatively TRBD1 (6 bases). The germline CDR1 and CDR2 sequences are SEHNR and FQNEAQ (reference sequence). The CDR3 loop spans 18 amino acids. Between the trimmed V and J ends, which lost 7 bases and 0 bases, there was a span of 25 bases. DNA of the CDR3: TGTGCCAGCATCATAATCGGGGAAACAGGGATTAGCTCCTACGAGCAGTACTTC. Amino acid sequence: CASIIIGETGISSYEQYF. The whole variable domain, filled in from reference TRBV7-9 and TRBJ2-7, reads DTGVSQNPRHKITKRGQNVTFRCDPISEHNRLYWYRQTLGQGPEFLTYFQNEAQLEKSRLLSDRFSAERPKGSFSTLEIQRTEQGDSAMYLCASIIIGETGISSYEQYFGPGTRLTVT.

The chain uses TRBV30 and TRBJ1-4, with D possibly TRBD1 on 5 matching bases. Germline V lookup: CDR1 GTSNPN, CDR2 SVGIG (reference sequence). V was trimmed by 2 bases and J by 8 bases, leaving 24 bases between them. There are 17 residues in the CDR3. CDR3 sequence reads: CAWSTLSWAPRGEKLFF. CDR3 bases: TGTGCCTGGAGTACCCTTTCCTGGGCACCGCGGGGCGAAAAACTGTTTTTT.

The chain employs TRBV4-2 and TRBJ1-2; D ambiguous. V lost 0 bases and J lost 4, with 12 bases in between. This CDR3 is built from 15 residues. Germline V lookup: CDR1 LGHNA, CDR2 YNFKEQ. CDR3 sequence (DNA): TGTGCCAGCAGCCAAGAGGGGAGTTCGCTCTATGGCTACACCTTC. Amino acids: CASSQEGSSLYGYTF.

This sequence joins TRBV2 and TRBJ2-1; D uncertain. Germline V lookup: CDR1 SNHLY, CDR2 FYNNEI. The ends were cut back, 6 bases at V and 8 bases at J, with 14 bases in the middle. There are 13 residues in the CDR3. CDR3: CASRTDFTDEQFF. CDR3 sequence (DNA): TGTGCCAGCAGAACAGACTTTACAGATGAGCAGTTCTTC.

This clone was found a few times. The J gene is TRBJ2-5, the V gene TRBV2; 11 bases agree with TRBD2. Trimming took 3 bases from V and 9 from J; bases not matched to a gene: 12. The CDR3 is 16 amino acids. Germline lookup yields CDR1 SNHLY and CDR2 FYNNEI. The CDR3 is CASSDSLAGGLKAQYF. The DNA for the CDR3 is TGTGCCAGCAGTGATTCCCTAGCGGGGGGACTGAAGGCCCAGTACTTC.

This clone was recorded a few times. V and J are TRBV30 and TRBJ2-1, with D possibly TRBD2 on 6 matching bases. V lost 8 bases, J lost 4 bases, and 15 bases lay in between. Germline CDR1 reads GTSNPN; CDR2 reads SVGIG (reference sequence). This CDR3 has 13 residues. CDR3 in amino acids: CALRGGVYNEQFF. The CDR3 DNA reads as TGTGCCCTTCGCGGCGGGGTTTACAATGAGCAGTTCTTC.

The chain links TRBV2 to TRBJ1-4; D ambiguous. Trimming pared 4 bases from V and 8 bases from J, leaving 11 bases between. This CDR3 is built from 13 residues. Looked up from germline, CDR1 is SNHLY and CDR2 is FYNNEI. The CDR3 here is CASSGADPEKLFF. CDR3 DNA: TGTGCCAGCAGTGGGGCCGACCCAGAAAAACTGTTTTTT. Full variable domain (outside the CDR3, taken from reference TRBV2 and TRBJ1-4): EPEVTQTPSHQVTQMGQEVILRCVPISNHLYFYWYRQILGQKVEFLVSFYNNEISEKSEIFDDQFSVERPDGSNFTLKIRSTKLEDSAMYFCASSGADPEKLFFGSGTQLSVL.

In its sample, this clone was seen a few times. CDR3 sequence reads: CASSLLQAWAGELFF. The DNA of the CDR3 is TGTGCCAGCAGCTTGCTCCAGGCGTGGGCCGGGGAGCTGTTTTTT. The chain links TRBV5-6 to TRBJ2-2; unclear D gene. The germline gives CDR1 SGHDT, CDR2 YYEEEE. This CDR3 has 15 residues. V lost 1 base, J lost 6 bases, and 13 bases lay in between.

This clone turned up a few times. V and J are TRBV4-1 and TRBJ2-5; tentatively, D is TRBD1 or TRBD2 (5 bases each). Trimming removed 2 bases from V and 2 bases from J, with 12 bases in between. The CDR3 has 15 residues. The germline V gene has CDR1 MGHRA and CDR2 YSYEKL. The CDR3 loop is CASSQPRQRQETQYF. Here the CDR3 DNA reads TGCGCCAGCAGCCAACCCAGACAGCGGCAAGAGACCCAGTACTTC.

This clone was counted only a few times. This chain links TRBV7-3 with TRBJ2-1, with D possibly matching TRBD2 (5 bases). Trimming cost V 5 bases and J 7 bases, with 12 bases left between them. The CDR3 has 13 amino acids. Germline values: CDR1 SGHTA, CDR2 FQGTGA. CDR3 in amino acids: CASSTREGNEQFF. The CDR3 DNA sequence: TGTGCCAGCAGCACGAGAGAGGGAAATGAGCAGTTCTTC. Together with reference TRBV7-3 and TRBJ2-1, the CDR3 gives the full variable domain: GAGVSQTPSNKVTEKGKYVELRCDPISGHTALYWYRQSLGQGPEFLIYFQGTGAADDSGLPNDRFFAVRPEGSVSTLKIQRTERGDSAVYLCASSTREGNEQFFGPGTRLTVL.

This clone was recorded a few times. The chain joins TRBV30 to TRBJ1-6; the match to TRBD1 covers 9 bases. The V segment lost 3 bases and the J segment 7 bases; nucleotides outside the gene matches: 10. The CDR3 consists of 16 residues. Germline CDR1 and CDR2: GTSNPN and SVGIG (reference sequence). The CDR3 region is CAWSLPGQGPNSPLHF. CDR3 nucleotide sequence: TGTGCCTGGAGCTTACCGGGACAGGGACCCAATTCACCCCTCCACTTT.

The rearrangement links TRBV30 to TRBJ1-2; D possibly corresponds to TRBD1 (6 bases). V lost 4 bases to trimming and J lost 6 bases, with 15 bases between them. Germline assignment: CDR1 GTSNPN and CDR2 SVGIG (reference sequence). The CDR3 has 13 amino acids. CDR3 residues: CAWTQWGANGYTF. Here the CDR3 DNA reads TGTGCCTGGACCCAGTGGGGGGCTAATGGCTACACCTTC. Variable domain in full (rest from reference TRBV30 and TRBJ1-2): SQTIHQWPATLVQPVGSPLSLECTVEGTSNPNLYWYRQAAGRGLQLLFYSVGIGQISSEVPQNLSASRPQDRQFILSSKKLLLSDSGFYLCAWTQWGANGYTFGSGTRLTVV.

This clone was observed a few times. The chain has TRBV5-4 and TRBJ1-1; TRBD1 might be the D (6 bases). Trimming shortened V by 6 bases and J by 1 base, and 10 bases separated the two germline ends. The CDR3 spans 13 residues. Per germline, CDR1 SGHNT and CDR2 YYREEE (reference sequence). The CDR3 bases are TGTGCCAGCAACAGGGCAGAGAACACTGAAGCTTTCTTT. It translates to CASNRAENTEAFF.

This clone appeared a few times. The chain couples TRBV5-1 to TRBJ2-2; D not certain. The CDR3 covers 13 residues. Germline V CDR1 and CDR2: SGHRS, YFSETQ. The V and J ends lost 0 bases and 5 bases respectively, with 5 bases between them. The CDR3 sequence is CASSLASTGELFF. The CDR3 DNA follows: TGCGCCAGCAGCTTGGCCTCGACCGGGGAGCTGTTTTTT. Full variable domain (remainder filled in from reference TRBV5-1 and TRBJ2-2): KAGVTQTPRYLIKTRGQQVTLSCSPISGHRSVSWYQQTPGQGLQFLFEYFSETQRNKGNFPGRFSGRQFSNSRSEMNVSTLELGDSALYLCASSLASTGELFFGEGSRLTVL.

This clone showed up just once. The chain combines TRBV15 with TRBJ1-4; D may be TRBD1 (5 bases). V shed 9 bases and J shed 0 bases, with 11 bases lying between them. CDR3 length: 14 amino acids. Germline lookup yields CDR1 LNHNV and CDR2 YYDKDF (reference sequence). The CDR3 loop reads CATRQLATNEKLFF. The CDR3 bases are TGTGCCACGAGACAGCTTGCAACTAATGAAAAACTGTTTTTT.

This clone was detected a few times. The chain couples TRBV29-1 to TRBJ1-5, with unresolved D. This CDR3 region has 14 residues. Trimming removed 7 bases at V and 10 bases at J, with 23 bases between. The V gene's germline CDR1 is SQVTM and CDR2 ANQGSEA. The CDR3 bases are TGCAGCGCAATCTTCCGGGAGACGGTTGAACCCCAGCATTTT. It is translated as CSAIFRETVEPQHF.

This sequence joins TRBV9 and TRBJ2-7, with no clear D. From germline, CDR1 is SGDLS and CDR2 YYNGEE. The V end lost 4 bases, the J end lost 7 bases, and 9 bases lay between the germline ends. The CDR3 length is 11 residues. The CDR3 protein is CASSTAGEQYF. CDR3 DNA: TGTGCCAGCAGCACCGCTGGGGAGCAGTACTTC.

This clone was observed a few times. The J gene is TRBJ2-7, the V gene TRBV28, with TRBD1 matching over 8 bases. From germline, CDR1 is MDHEN and CDR2 SYDVKM. This CDR3 spans 16 amino acids. The junction had 11 bases not matched to a gene; V was cut back by 5 bases and J by 2 bases. CDR3 coding DNA: TGTGCCAGCAGTGCCACTGGGCAGGGGGCACCCTACGAGCAGTACTTC. This encodes CASSATGQGAPYEQYF. The entire variable domain, with the rest obtained from reference TRBV28 and TRBJ2-7, is as follows: DVKVTQSSRYLVKRTGEKVFLECVQDMDHENMFWYRQDPGLGLRLIYFSYDVKMKEKGDIPEGYSVSREKKERFSLILESASTNQTSMYLCASSATGQGAPYEQYFGPGTRLTVT.

This clone was seen a handful of times. V is TRBV4-1 and J is TRBJ2-1, with TRBD2 matching 10 bases. The germline V gene has CDR1 MGHRA and CDR2 YSYEKL. CDR3 length: 14 residues. V lost 4 bases and J lost 7; bases outside the gene matches: 4. The DNA for the CDR3 is TGCGCCAGCAGCCCTCTAGCGGGGGTTAATGAGCAGTTCTTC. Translation: CASSPLAGVNEQFF.

The gene calls are TRBV4-2 and TRBJ1-2, with D possibly TRBD1 on 5 matching bases. Trimming removed 1 base from V and 2 bases from J, with 17 bases in between. Germline V gives CDR1 LGHNA, CDR2 YNFKEQ. CDR3 length equals 17 residues. The CDR3 here is CASSQVPLLEGNYGYTF. CDR3 in DNA: TGTGCCAGCAGCCAAGTTCCCCTCCTAGAGGGGAACTATGGCTACACCTTC.